The 17 T cell receptor beta chains presented below share a single source sample, sequenced in a study of Ad26.COV2.S vaccination and SARS-CoV-2 variants. Indicated treatment: approximately 18 received Ad26.COV2.S at low or high dose, single or two shots; 5 received placebo; per-sample allocation not given. Material that was analyzed had been drawn on day 63 after the first vaccine or placebo injection. The protocol was immunoSEQ multiplex PCR, while the TCRdb copy is restricted to in-frame clones and leaves out a portion. Of 200,000 to 300,000 clones listed, 85% to 90% are singletons. Specimen: peripheral blood, collected in a trial of Ad26.COV2.S vaccine versus placebo. All receptors come from a person between 18 and 65 years old who received the Ad26.COV2.S COVID-19 vaccine or a placebo.

This chain joins TRBV3-1 (or the pseudogene TRBV3-2) and TRBJ2-1, with 16 bases aligning to TRBD2. The CDR3 sequence is 21 residues long. CDR1 is LGHDT, CDR2 YNNKEL, per germline (reference sequence). V trimming: 1 base; J trimming: 0 bases; junction bases outside the gene matches: 9. This chain's CDR3 is CASSQVMGTSGGGSSYNEQFF. The CDR3 DNA reads TGTGCCAGCAGCCAAGTCATGGGGACTAGCGGGGGGGGTAGCTCCTACAATGAGCAGTTCTTC.

The chain is built from TRBV20-1 and TRBJ2-1; no reliable D call. V lost 5 bases, J lost 4 bases, and 6 bases lay in between. This CDR3 comprises 11 residues. The germline V gene encodes CDR1 DFQATT and CDR2 SNEGSKA (reference sequence). The CDR3 here is CSAVPYNEQFF. Here the CDR3 DNA reads TGCAGTGCTGTCCCGTACAATGAGCAGTTCTTC.

The CDR3 DNA follows: TGTGCCAGCACCTTTGGGACAGGCTGGATAGATACGCAGTATTTT. It is translated as CASTFGTGWIDTQYF. The chain recombines TRBV7-2 with TRBJ2-3, with 8 positions matching TRBD1. This CDR3 region has 15 residues. With V trimmed by 7 bases and J by 5 bases, 11 bases remained unmatched. CDR1 is SGHTA, CDR2 FQGNSA, per germline.

This clone was recorded only once. The chain links TRBV4-3 to TRBJ2-2; D not certain. The CDR3 is 12 amino acids. V was clipped by 1 base and J by 5 bases, with 2 bases between them. Germline values: CDR1 LGHNA, CDR2 YSLEER. This CDR3 reads CASSQVTGELFF. CDR3 sequence (DNA): TGCGCCAGCAGCCAAGTTACCGGGGAGCTGTTTTTT.

This chain links TRBV28 with TRBJ2-7; D unresolved. Germline V lookup: CDR1 MDHEN, CDR2 SYDVKM. V was clipped by 6 bases and J by 6 bases, with 15 bases between them. The CDR3 is 13 residues long. The CDR3 spells CASRPPRVVEQYF. The CDR3 DNA reads as TGTGCCAGCAGGCCTCCCCGGGTAGTCGAGCAGTACTTC.

V and J are TRBV5-6 and TRBJ1-2; TRBD1 might be the D (5 bases). Germline assignment: CDR1 SGHDT and CDR2 YYEEEE. Trimming shortened V by 1 base and J by 8 bases, and 15 bases separated the two germline ends. The length of the CDR3 is 14 residues. This CDR3 reads CASSLRRGIGGYTF. CDR3 bases: TGTGCCAGCAGCTTGAGAAGGGGAATTGGGGGCTACACCTTC. The full variable domain, its missing parts supplied by reference TRBV5-6 and TRBJ1-2, is DAGVTQSPTHLIKTRGQQVTLRCSPKSGHDTVSWYQQALGQGPQFIFQYYEEEERQRGNFPDRFSGHQFPNYSSELNVNALLLGDSALYLCASSLRRGIGGYTFGSGTRLTVV.

The chain is built from TRBV28 and TRBJ1-1, with D perhaps TRBD1 (6 bases). Germline CDR1 is MDHEN and CDR2 is SYDVKM. The CDR3 has 15 amino acids. Deletions cut 8 bases from V and 7 bases from J, with 23 bases between. The CDR3 coding sequence is TGTGCCAGCGGGCTCATCAGGGGCCACTCTAATGAAGCTTTCTTT. It encodes CASGLIRGHSNEAFF.

The chain recombines TRBV19 with TRBJ2-5; possibly TRBD1 for D (5 bases). Per germline, CDR1 LNHDA and CDR2 SQIVND (reference sequence). The CDR3 consists of 13 residues. The V and J ends lost 5 bases and 1 base respectively, with 8 bases between them. CDR3 nucleotides: TGTGCCAGTAGTTCGACAGTCCAAGAGACCCAGTACTTC. It codes for CASSSTVQETQYF.

V is TRBV25-1 and J is TRBJ1-1; 11 nucleotides align to TRBD1. The CDR3 has 18 amino acids. Trimming at V came to 6 bases and at J to 1 base, leaving 13 bases not matched to a gene. Germline-derived CDR1 and CDR2 are MGHDK and SYGVNS. The DNA for the CDR3 is TGTGCCAGCAGCCAACTGGGACAGGGGGACCTGACGAACACTGAAGCTTTCTTT. Residues: CASSQLGQGDLTNTEAFF.

This clone has only one observation. The J gene is TRBJ2-2, the V gene TRBV18; 8 bases agree with TRBD2. Trimming took 3 bases from V and 4 from J; bases not matched to a gene: 10. The CDR3 has 17 residues. Germline loops: CDR1 KGHSH, CDR2 LQKENI. CDR3 sequence: CASSPVFGGRSTGELFF. The CDR3 DNA sequence: TGTGCCAGCTCACCCGTGTTCGGCGGGAGGTCCACCGGGGAGCTGTTTTTT.

This clone came up once. The rearrangement links TRBV4-2 to TRBJ2-2, with D hard to call. This CDR3 is built from 18 residues. V was trimmed by 3 bases and J by 0 bases, leaving 17 bases between them. Per germline, CDR1 LGHNA and CDR2 YNFKEQ. The CDR3, as DNA: TGTGCCAGCAGCCACCACGGACGGCAAAGCGCGAACACCGGGGAGCTGTTTTTT. Protein sequence: CASSHHGRQSANTGELFF.

The J gene is TRBJ2-7, the V gene TRBV6-6; D gene unclear. Trimming cost V 5 bases and J 7 bases, with 15 bases left between them. Germline CDR1 is MNHNY and CDR2 is SVGAGI (reference sequence). There are 13 residues in the CDR3. CDR3 residues: CASSASMGLEQYF. The CDR3, as DNA: TGTGCCAGCAGTGCCTCCATGGGTCTAGAGCAGTACTTC.

The chain employs TRBV28 and TRBJ1-5; 8 nucleotides match TRBD1. The V gene end was trimmed by 6 bases and the J gene end by 6 bases; junction bases not matched to a gene: 4. There are 13 residues in the CDR3. From germline, CDR1 is MDHEN and CDR2 SYDVKM. The DNA for the CDR3 is TGTGCCAGCAGCTACACAGGGGGTCAGCCCCAGCATTTT. Protein sequence: CASSYTGGQPQHF.

The rearrangement uses TRBV4-1 and TRBJ1-2; 9 nucleotides line up with TRBD1. The CDR3 totals 16 residues. Germline V gives CDR1 MGHRA, CDR2 YSYEKL. V shed 5 bases and J 7 bases; nucleotides not matched to a gene: 14. DNA for the CDR3: TGCGCCAGCAGCATCCCTGGACAGGGGAGAGTTCGTGGCTACACCTTC. It is translated as CASSIPGQGRVRGYTF.

The chain employs TRBV3-1 (or the pseudogene TRBV3-2) and TRBJ2-4; D is unresolved. CDR1 and CDR2 (germline): LGHDT, YNNKEL (reference sequence). V was pared by 4 bases and J by 0 bases, with 7 bases between. The length of the CDR3 is 14 residues. The CDR3 region is CASSLELAKNIQYF. CDR3 coding DNA: TGTGCCAGCAGCCTAGAGCTAGCCAAAAACATTCAGTACTTC.

The rearrangement uses TRBV2 and TRBJ1-5; no clear D. Germline CDR1 is SNHLY and CDR2 is FYNNEI. V lost 2 bases and J lost 4, with 12 bases in between. The CDR3 runs to 15 residues. The CDR3 spells CASSERVSLNQPQHF. CDR3 DNA sequence: TGTGCCAGCAGTGAAAGGGTCTCGCTTAATCAGCCCCAGCATTTT.

This rearrangement joins TRBV28 to TRBJ1-6; D not resolved. Trimming pared 5 bases from V and 4 bases from J, leaving 15 bases between. This CDR3 contains 16 residues. Germline lookup yields CDR1 MDHEN and CDR2 SYDVKM. The CDR3 DNA is TGTGCCAGCAGTCCCCGGGCCTCTATTTATAATTCACCCCTCCACTTT. It is translated as CASSPRASIYNSPLHF.